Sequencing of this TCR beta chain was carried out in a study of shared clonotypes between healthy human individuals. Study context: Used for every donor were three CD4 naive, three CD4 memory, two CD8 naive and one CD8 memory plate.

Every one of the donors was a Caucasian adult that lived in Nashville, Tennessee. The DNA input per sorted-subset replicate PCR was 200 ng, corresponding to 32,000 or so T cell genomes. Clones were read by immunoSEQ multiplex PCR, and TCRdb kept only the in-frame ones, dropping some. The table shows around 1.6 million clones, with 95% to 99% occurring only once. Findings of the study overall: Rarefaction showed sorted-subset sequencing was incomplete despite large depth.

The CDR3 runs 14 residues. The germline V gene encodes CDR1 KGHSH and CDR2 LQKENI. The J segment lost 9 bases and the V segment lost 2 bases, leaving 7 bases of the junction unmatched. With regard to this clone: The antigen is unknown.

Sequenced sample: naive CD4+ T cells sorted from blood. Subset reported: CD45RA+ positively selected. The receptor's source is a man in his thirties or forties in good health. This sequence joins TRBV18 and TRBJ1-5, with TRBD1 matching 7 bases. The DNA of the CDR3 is TGTGCCAGCTCACCAGAAGGACAGGCGGGGCCCCAGCATTTT. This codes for CASSPEGQAGPQHF.